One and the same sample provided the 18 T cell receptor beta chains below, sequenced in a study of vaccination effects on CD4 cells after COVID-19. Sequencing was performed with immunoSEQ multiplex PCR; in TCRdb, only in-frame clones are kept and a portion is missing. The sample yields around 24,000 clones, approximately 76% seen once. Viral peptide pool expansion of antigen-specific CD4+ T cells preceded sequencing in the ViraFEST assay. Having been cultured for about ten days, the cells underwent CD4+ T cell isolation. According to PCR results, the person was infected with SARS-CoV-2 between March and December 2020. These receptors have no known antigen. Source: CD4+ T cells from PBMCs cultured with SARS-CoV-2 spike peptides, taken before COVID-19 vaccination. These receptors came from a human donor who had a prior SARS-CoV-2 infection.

This chain's CDR3 is CASSSGQGVFVNTEAFF. The DNA for the CDR3 is TGTGCCAGCAGCTCAGGACAGGGCGTCTTCGTGAACACTGAAGCTTTCTTT. V gene TRBV5-8 combines with J gene TRBJ1-1; 8 bases map to TRBD1. Germline loops: CDR1 SGHTS, CDR2 YDEGEE. The CDR3 has 17 amino acids. V lost 3 bases, J lost 0 bases, and 10 bases stayed unmatched.

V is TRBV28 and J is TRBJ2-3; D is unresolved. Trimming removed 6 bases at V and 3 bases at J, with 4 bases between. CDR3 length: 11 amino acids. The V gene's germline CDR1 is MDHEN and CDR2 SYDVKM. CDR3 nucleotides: TGTGCCAGCAGGTCGACAGATACGCAGTATTTT. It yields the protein CASRSTDTQYF.

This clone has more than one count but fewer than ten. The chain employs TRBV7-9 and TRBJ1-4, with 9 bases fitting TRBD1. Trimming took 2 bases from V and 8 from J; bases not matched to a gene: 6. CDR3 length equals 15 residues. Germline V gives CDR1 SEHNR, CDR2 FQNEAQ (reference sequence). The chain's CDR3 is CASSLHTGGSEKLFF. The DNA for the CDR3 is TGTGCCAGCAGCTTACACACAGGGGGCTCGGAAAAACTGTTTTTT.

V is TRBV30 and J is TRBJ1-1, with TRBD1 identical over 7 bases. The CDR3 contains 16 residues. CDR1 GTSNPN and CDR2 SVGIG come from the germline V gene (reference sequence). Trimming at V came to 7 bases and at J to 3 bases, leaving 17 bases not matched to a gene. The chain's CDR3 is CALPRGRVMGDTEAFF. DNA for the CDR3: TGTGCCTTACCAAGGGGGCGAGTGATGGGGGACACTGAAGCTTTCTTT.

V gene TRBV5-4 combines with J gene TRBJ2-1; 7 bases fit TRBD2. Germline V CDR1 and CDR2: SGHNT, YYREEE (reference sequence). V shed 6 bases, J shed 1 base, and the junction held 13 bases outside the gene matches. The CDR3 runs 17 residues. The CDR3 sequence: CASIPGGGGRSYNEQFF. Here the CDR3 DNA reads TGTGCCAGCATCCCGGGTGGGGGAGGGCGGTCCTACAATGAGCAGTTCTTC.

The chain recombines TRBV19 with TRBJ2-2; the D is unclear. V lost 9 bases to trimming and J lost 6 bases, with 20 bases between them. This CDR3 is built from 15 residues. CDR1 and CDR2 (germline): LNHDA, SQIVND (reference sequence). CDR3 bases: TGTGCCAGGAGCCTCCCGGTCGTCTGGGCCGGGGAGCTGTTTTTT. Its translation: CARSLPVVWAGELFF.

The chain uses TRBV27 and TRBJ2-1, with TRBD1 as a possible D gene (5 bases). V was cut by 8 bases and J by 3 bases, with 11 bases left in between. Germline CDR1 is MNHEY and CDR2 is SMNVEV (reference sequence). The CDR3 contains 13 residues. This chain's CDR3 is CASEDMGYNEQFF. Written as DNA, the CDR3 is TGTGCCAGCGAGGACATGGGCTACAATGAGCAGTTCTTC.

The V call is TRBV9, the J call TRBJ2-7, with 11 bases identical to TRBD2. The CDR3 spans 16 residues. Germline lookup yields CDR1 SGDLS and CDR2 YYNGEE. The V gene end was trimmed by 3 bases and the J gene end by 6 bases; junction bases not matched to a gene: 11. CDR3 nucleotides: TGTGCCAGCAGCGCCACTAGCGGGAGTCTTCGTTCCGAGCAGTACTTC. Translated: CASSATSGSLRSEQYF.

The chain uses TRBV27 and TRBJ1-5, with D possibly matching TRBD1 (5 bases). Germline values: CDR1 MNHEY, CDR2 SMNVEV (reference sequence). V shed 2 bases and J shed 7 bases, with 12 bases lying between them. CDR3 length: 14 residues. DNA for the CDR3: TGTGCCAGCAGTTTAGTCTTATCAGGGCAGCCCCAGCATTTT. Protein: CASSLVLSGQPQHF.

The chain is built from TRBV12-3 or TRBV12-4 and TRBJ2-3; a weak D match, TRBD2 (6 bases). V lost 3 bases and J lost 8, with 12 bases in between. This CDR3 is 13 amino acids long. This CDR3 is CASSFSPGGTQYF. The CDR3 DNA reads TGTGCCAGCAGTTTTAGTCCCGGGGGTACGCAGTATTTT.

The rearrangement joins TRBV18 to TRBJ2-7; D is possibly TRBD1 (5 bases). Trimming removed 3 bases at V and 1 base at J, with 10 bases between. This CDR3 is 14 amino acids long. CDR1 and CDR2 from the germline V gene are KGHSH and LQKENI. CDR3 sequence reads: CASSPSGLSYEQYF. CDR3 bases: TGTGCCAGCTCACCCTCAGGGTTATCCTACGAGCAGTACTTC.

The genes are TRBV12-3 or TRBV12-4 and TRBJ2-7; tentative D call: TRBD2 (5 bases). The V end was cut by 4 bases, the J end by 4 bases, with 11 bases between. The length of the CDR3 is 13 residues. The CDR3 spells CASSSTTGYEQYF. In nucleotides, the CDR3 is TGTGCCAGCAGTTCAACGACGGGGTACGAGCAGTACTTC.

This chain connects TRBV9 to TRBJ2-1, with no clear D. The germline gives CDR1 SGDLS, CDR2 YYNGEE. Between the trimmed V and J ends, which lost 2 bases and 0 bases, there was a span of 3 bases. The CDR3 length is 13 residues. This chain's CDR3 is CASSVDSYNEQFF. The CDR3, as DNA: TGTGCCAGCAGCGTTGACTCCTACAATGAGCAGTTCTTC.

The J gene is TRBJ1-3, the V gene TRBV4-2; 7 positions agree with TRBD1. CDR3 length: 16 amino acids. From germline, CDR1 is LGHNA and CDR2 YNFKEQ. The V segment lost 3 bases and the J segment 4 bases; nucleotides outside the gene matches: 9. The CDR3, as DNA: TGTGCCAGCAGCCAGAGGGGGCTAAGATCGGGAAACACCATATATTTT. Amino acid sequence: CASSQRGLRSGNTIYF.

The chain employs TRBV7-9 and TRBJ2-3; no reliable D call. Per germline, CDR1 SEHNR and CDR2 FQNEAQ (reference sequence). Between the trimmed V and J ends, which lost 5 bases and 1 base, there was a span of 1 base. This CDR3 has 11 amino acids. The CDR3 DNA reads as TGTGCCAGCAGCCGCACAGATACGCAGTATTTT. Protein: CASSRTDTQYF.

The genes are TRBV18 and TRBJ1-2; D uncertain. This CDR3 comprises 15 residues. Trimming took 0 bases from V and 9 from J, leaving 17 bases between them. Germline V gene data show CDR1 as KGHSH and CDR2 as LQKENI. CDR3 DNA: TGTGCCAGCTCACCACCGTCCATTCCTCCGAATCGCTACACCTTC. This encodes CASSPPSIPPNRYTF. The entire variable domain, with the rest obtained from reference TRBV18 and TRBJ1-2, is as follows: NAGVMQNPRHLVRRRGQEARLRCSPMKGHSHVYWYRQLPEEGLKFMVYLQKENIIDESGMPKERFSAEFPKEGPSILRIQQVVRGDSAAYFCASSPPSIPPNRYTFGSGTRLTVV.

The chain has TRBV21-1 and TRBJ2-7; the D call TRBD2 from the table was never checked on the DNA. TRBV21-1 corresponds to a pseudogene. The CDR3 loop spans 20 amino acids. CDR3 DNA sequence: TGTGCCAGCAGCAAATACCGGGTCGTGAAGGGAGCCTCCCACTCCTACGAGCAGTACTTC. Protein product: CASSKYRVVKGASHSYEQYF.

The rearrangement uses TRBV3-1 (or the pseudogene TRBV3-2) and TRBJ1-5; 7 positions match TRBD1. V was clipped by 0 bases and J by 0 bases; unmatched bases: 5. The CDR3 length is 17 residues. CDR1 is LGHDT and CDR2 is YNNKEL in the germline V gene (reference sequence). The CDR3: CASSQDSSGGSNQPQHF. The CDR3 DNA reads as TGTGCCAGCAGCCAAGATTCTTCAGGGGGTAGCAATCAGCCCCAGCATTTT.